The sequence of this T cell receptor beta chain was determined in a study of PD-1 blockade in classical Hodgkin lymphoma. The time point was: cycle 4 day 1 (C4D1), after more than five weeks of nivolumab. Each of the patients experienced relapse following autologous stem cell transplantation, and their brentuximab vedotin exposure differed. This CDR3 is built from 15 residues. The ends were cut back, 2 bases at V and 2 bases at J, with 12 bases in the middle. Germline-derived CDR1 and CDR2 are MNHEY and SMNVEV (reference sequence). Produced via immunoSEQ multiplex PCR; TCRdb's table is partial and in-frame only. The sample has about 90,000 clones, 90% seen once.

Sequenced material: peripheral blood mononuclear cells (PBMCs), taken before the fourth cycle of nivolumab. This TCR came from a human donor with classical Hodgkin lymphoma. This chain connects TRBV27 to TRBJ1-1; no clear D gene. The CDR3 sequence is CASSLGTVFNTEAFF. CDR3 nucleotide sequence: TGTGCCAGCAGTTTAGGCACAGTATTTAACACTGAAGCTTTCTTT.